Following are 26 T cell receptor beta chains from one sample sequenced in a study of OX40 agonist ivuxolimab in advanced cancers. The method was immunoSEQ multiplex PCR; TCRdb's version includes in-frame clones alone and lacks a portion of them. The sample records over 50,000 clones, around four fifths being singletons. The specimen comprised CD4+ or CD8+ T cells sorted from blood, sampled in a trial of the OX40 agonist ivuxolimab. Receptors were obtained from an adult with an advanced solid tumor such as melanoma, head and neck, liver or kidney cancer.

This clone was observed many times. The rearrangement links TRBV19 to TRBJ2-3; TRBD2 matches at 13 bases. Per germline, CDR1 LNHDA and CDR2 SQIVND (reference sequence). The CDR3 is 17 amino acids. The V segment lost 3 bases and the J segment 7 bases; nucleotides outside the gene matches: 10. CDR3 in DNA: TGTGCCAGTAGTATTGAAGGGACTAGCGGGGTAGGGTATACGCAGTATTTT. Its protein is CASSIEGTSGVGYTQYF.

The chain is built from TRBV30 and TRBJ2-1, with no clear D. V was clipped by 0 bases and J by 4 bases, with 10 bases between them. The CDR3 sequence is 14 residues long. Germline values: CDR1 GTSNPN, CDR2 SVGIG (reference sequence). This CDR3 reads CAWSVNTDYNEQFF. The CDR3 DNA follows: TGTGCCTGGAGTGTAAACACCGATTACAATGAGCAGTTCTTC.

The rearrangement joins TRBV28 to TRBJ1-2, with 9 bases matching TRBD1. CDR1 is MDHEN, CDR2 SYDVKM, per germline. V shed 6 bases, J shed 7 bases, and the junction held 6 bases outside the gene matches. The CDR3 spans 13 residues. The CDR3 DNA reads TGTGCCAGCAGCTTGAACAGGGGGCTTGGCTACACCTTC. This codes for CASSLNRGLGYTF.

The rearrangement uses TRBV29-1 and TRBJ1-4, with TRBD1 matching 8 bases. V lost 4 bases to trimming and J lost 5 bases; unmatched junction nucleotides: 0. CDR1 is SQVTM, CDR2 ANQGSEA, per germline. The CDR3 is 12 amino acids. The CDR3 sequence is CSVGTGNEKLFF. The CDR3, as DNA: TGCAGCGTTGGGACAGGGAATGAAAAACTGTTTTTT.

The V call is TRBV11-3, the J call TRBJ2-1; D not resolved. Germline CDR1 and CDR2: SGHNT and YENEEA. V was cut by 8 bases and J by 2 bases, with 19 bases left in between. The CDR3 consists of 16 residues. The CDR3 sequence is CASSVIHPRPYNEQFF. CDR3 in DNA: TGTGCCAGCTCAGTAATACATCCCCGGCCCTACAATGAGCAGTTCTTC.

CDR3 amino acids: CSAGAVVGEKLFF. CDR3 bases: TGCAGCGCTGGGGCCGTGGTAGGAGAAAAACTGTTTTTT. The chain couples TRBV29-1 to TRBJ1-4; D possibly corresponds to TRBD1 (5 bases). The V gene's germline CDR1 is SQVTM and CDR2 ANQGSEA. The CDR3 loop spans 13 amino acids. Between the trimmed V and J ends, which lost 7 bases and 8 bases, there was a span of 17 bases.

The J gene is TRBJ1-3, the V gene TRBV13, with no clear D. V lost 1 base and J lost 0, with 10 bases in between. CDR1 and CDR2 (germline): PRHDT, FYEKMQ (reference sequence). The CDR3 is 16 residues long. The CDR3 nucleotides read TGTGCCAGCAGCTTAGCCCGGGCCTTCTCTGGAAACACCATATATTTT. Translated, it gives CASSLARAFSGNTIYF.

The rearrangement uses TRBV6-1 and TRBJ2-7; 8 nucleotides align to TRBD1. Germline V gene sequence: CDR1 MNHNS, CDR2 SASEGT. The CDR3 spans 14 residues. J gave up 6 bases and V 7 bases, and 11 bases lay outside the gene matches. CDR3: CASTQGARPGEQYF. The CDR3 coding sequence is TGTGCCAGCACCCAGGGGGCGCGCCCTGGCGAGCAGTACTTC.

This chain connects TRBV7-9 to TRBJ2-3; the D gene is possibly TRBD2 (5 bases). V lost 1 base and J lost 4, with 9 bases in between. Germline assignment: CDR1 SEHNR and CDR2 FQNEAQ (reference sequence). The CDR3 runs 14 residues. The CDR3 bases are TGTGCCAGCAGCTTAGGGAGTAGCGCAGATACGCAGTATTTT. Translating gives CASSLGSSADTQYF.

This sequence joins TRBV6-1 and TRBJ1-2, with D possibly being TRBD1 (5 bases). Germline loops: CDR1 MNHNS, CDR2 SASEGT. Deletions cut 7 bases from V and 8 bases from J, with 17 bases between. The CDR3 has 13 amino acids. The CDR3 bases are TGTGCCAGCACTATCCCCGGGACTTTCGGCTACACCTTC. It translates to CASTIPGTFGYTF.

The V gene is TRBV4-1, the J gene TRBJ2-3; 11 bases fit TRBD2. Unmatched junction bases numbered 3, after V lost 0 bases and J lost 4 bases. Germline V lookup: CDR1 MGHRA, CDR2 YSYEKL. This CDR3 is built from 16 residues. The CDR3 here is CASSQDKLAGADTQYF. The DNA for the CDR3 is TGCGCCAGCAGCCAAGATAAACTAGCGGGGGCAGATACGCAGTATTTT.

The chain links TRBV4-1 to TRBJ2-7, with D possibly TRBD2 on 6 matching bases. There are 15 residues in the CDR3. CDR1 and CDR2 (germline): MGHRA, YSYEKL. The V gene lost 0 bases and the J gene lost 0 bases, with 9 bases spanning the gap. The chain's CDR3 is CASSQEFGSSYEQYF. Here the CDR3 DNA reads TGCGCCAGCAGCCAAGAGTTCGGGAGCTCCTACGAGCAGTACTTC.

The gene calls are TRBV28 and TRBJ2-7, with 7 bases fitting TRBD1. V was pared by 6 bases and J by 0 bases, with 8 bases of the junction left unmatched. The CDR3 has 15 amino acids. Per germline, CDR1 MDHEN and CDR2 SYDVKM. CDR3 region: CASRRPGGSSYEQYF. The CDR3 bases are TGTGCCAGCAGGCGGCCAGGGGGTTCCTCCTACGAGCAGTACTTC. Filled out from reference TRBV28 and TRBJ2-7, the complete variable domain reads DVKVTQSSRYLVKRTGEKVFLECVQDMDHENMFWYRQDPGLGLRLIYFSYDVKMKEKGDIPEGYSVSREKKERFSLILESASTNQTSMYLCASRRPGGSSYEQYFGPGTRLTVT.

The rearrangement uses TRBV7-6 and TRBJ1-3; 7 bases fit TRBD1. The CDR3 sequence is 20 residues long. From germline, CDR1 is SGHVS and CDR2 FNYEAQ. V lost 2 bases and J lost 0; bases outside the gene matches: 16. As DNA, the CDR3 is TGTGCCAGCAGCTTACTGGACAGGACTGCAGAGGGGAACTCTGGAAACACCATATATTTT. Translating gives CASSLLDRTAEGNSGNTIYF.

The rearrangement joins TRBV28 to TRBJ1-4, with D hard to call. V shed 5 bases and J shed 7 bases, with 11 bases lying between them. The germline gives CDR1 MDHEN, CDR2 SYDVKM. This CDR3 spans 13 amino acids. The CDR3, as DNA: TGTGCCAGCAGTCCATTCTGGGTTGAAAAACTGTTTTTT. It translates to CASSPFWVEKLFF. The full variable domain, with the rest looked up from reference TRBV28 and TRBJ1-4, is DVKVTQSSRYLVKRTGEKVFLECVQDMDHENMFWYRQDPGLGLRLIYFSYDVKMKEKGDIPEGYSVSREKKERFSLILESASTNQTSMYLCASSPFWVEKLFFGSGTQLSVL.

CDR3 nucleotide sequence: TGTGCCAGCATGATCGGTGGGGCATCTCTCCTAGTCGAGCAGTACTTC. Translating gives CASMIGGASLLVEQYF. The chain uses TRBV5-4 and TRBJ2-7; possibly TRBD1 for D (5 bases). V lost 6 bases, J lost 6 bases, and 25 bases lay in between. The CDR3 totals 16 residues. Per germline, CDR1 SGHNT and CDR2 YYREEE (reference sequence).

The chain uses TRBV10-3 and TRBJ2-3, with TRBD1 identical over 8 bases. With 7 bases clipped from V and 7 bases from J, the junction kept 7 bases outside the gene matches. In germline, CDR1 is ENHRY, CDR2 SYGVKD. CDR3 length equals 13 residues. CDR3 nucleotides: TGTGCCATCACCCAGGGGGCGTTAAATACGCAGTATTTT. Encoded protein: CAITQGALNTQYF.

The V gene is TRBV6-5, the J gene TRBJ2-3; the match to TRBD1 covers 7 bases. Per the germline V gene, CDR1 is MNHEY and CDR2 is SVGAGI. CDR3 size: 16 residues. The V and J ends lost 2 bases and 4 bases, in that order; junction bases with no gene match: 9. The CDR3 spells CASSYLQWDSPDTQYF. In nucleotides, the CDR3 is TGTGCCAGCAGTTACCTACAATGGGACAGCCCAGATACGCAGTATTTT.

There are a few counts of this clone. The chain is built from TRBV5-4 and TRBJ1-1; D may be TRBD1 (5 bases). Trimming cost V 4 bases and J 2 bases, with 9 bases left between them. CDR1 is SGHNT and CDR2 is YYREEE in the germline V gene (reference sequence). The CDR3 is 13 amino acids. The CDR3 loop is CASSQDRNTEAFF. The CDR3 nucleotides are TGTGCCAGCAGCCAAGACAGAAACACTGAAGCTTTCTTT.

This rearrangement joins TRBV28 to TRBJ1-2; D perhaps matches TRBD1 (5 bases). V lost 6 bases to trimming and J lost 4 bases, with 18 bases between them. The germline V gene encodes CDR1 MDHEN and CDR2 SYDVKM. The CDR3 runs 15 residues. The CDR3 loop reads CASSPLGTPFYGYTF. The CDR3 DNA sequence: TGTGCCAGCAGCCCCCTAGGGACGCCATTCTATGGCTACACCTTC.

This clone was counted between two and nine times. The chain combines TRBV10-3 with TRBJ1-6; D may be TRBD1 (6 bases). CDR3 length: 14 amino acids. Per the germline V gene, CDR1 is ENHRY and CDR2 is SYGVKD. V was cut by 5 bases and J by 11 bases, with 16 bases left in between. The CDR3 loop is CAISLDSKDTPLHF. CDR3 bases: TGTGCCATCAGTCTGGACAGCAAAGACACACCCCTCCACTTT.

The chain carries TRBV6-5 and TRBJ1-4, with TRBD1 as a possible D gene (6 bases). CDR1 is MNHEY, CDR2 SVGAGI, per germline. The V end was cut by 7 bases, the J end by 2 bases, with 8 bases between. The CDR3 is made up of 13 amino acids. Here the CDR3 reads CASKDSTNEKLFF. The CDR3 DNA sequence: TGTGCCAGCAAGGACAGTACTAATGAAAAACTGTTTTTT.

This clone has more than one count but fewer than ten. This chain links TRBV4-1 with TRBJ1-4; 9 bases line up with TRBD1. Germline CDR1 reads MGHRA; CDR2 reads YSYEKL. V lost 2 bases, J lost 5 bases, and 6 bases stayed unmatched. The CDR3 loop spans 16 amino acids. The CDR3 sequence is CASSQPGQGPNEKLFF. As DNA, the CDR3 is TGCGCCAGCAGCCAACCGGGACAGGGACCAAATGAAAAACTGTTTTTT.

The chain joins TRBV5-1 to TRBJ2-2, with 9 bases lining up with TRBD1. Trimming at V came to 4 bases and at J to 3 bases, leaving 7 bases not matched to a gene. The germline gives CDR1 SGHRS, CDR2 YFSETQ. This CDR3 contains 16 residues. The CDR3 DNA is TGCGCCAGCAGCGGGGGACAGGGTGTCGACACCGGGGAGCTGTTTTTT. Protein: CASSGGQGVDTGELFF.

V is TRBV10-3 and J is TRBJ2-2; unclear D gene. In germline, CDR1 is ENHRY, CDR2 SYGVKD. The CDR3 spans 14 residues. V lost 3 bases, J lost 0 bases, and 5 bases lay in between. The CDR3 DNA is TGTGCCATCAGTGACCGATCGAACACCGGGGAGCTGTTTTTT. Translated: CAISDRSNTGELFF.

The CDR3 DNA follows: TGCGCCAGCAGCCCCCCCCAGGCCATCCAAGAGACCCAGTACTTC. Its protein is CASSPPQAIQETQYF. This rearrangement joins TRBV5-1 to TRBJ2-5; D remains ambiguous. The CDR3 has 15 amino acids. Germline V gene data show CDR1 as SGHRS and CDR2 as YFSETQ. V gave up 4 bases and J gave up 1 base, with 14 bases separating them.